Listed below are T cell receptor beta chains from one sample, sequenced in a study of post-analysis software for immune sequencing data. Via MiXCR, TCRdb re-called the PCR reads, giving one row per CDR3 protein. This table has about 810,000 distinct CDR3 sequences, 53% appearing once. Sequencing was done on a sample of blood. The receptors were sampled from a girl aged 10 to 17 with multiple sclerosis. Both conserved end residues are part of each CDR3. D genes are given only for firm matches. Clone size is not always given. Where it is, it says once, few, many or a class for expanded clones.

clone size	V gene	J gene	D gene	CDR3 protein	CDR3 DNA
once	TRBV25-1	TRBJ2-5	TRBD2	CASSEFSGGFQETQYF	TGTGCCAGCAGTGAATTTAGCGGGGGGTTCCAAGAGACCCAGTACTTC
few	TRBV5-1	TRBJ1-2	.	CASSLTSYGYTF	TGCGCCAGCAGCTTGACCAGCTATGGCTACACCTTC
once	TRBV15	TRBJ2-1	.	CATSRPQFSVSYNEQFF	TGTGCCACCAGCAGACCACAATTTAGCGTCTCCTACAATGAGCAGTTCTTC
once	TRBV30	TRBJ2-7	.	CAWRSRTSWSSYEQYF	TGTGCCTGGAGATCCCGGACTTCCTGGTCCTCCTACGAGCAGTACTTC
few	TRBV7-3	TRBJ2-3	TRBD2	CASSPGRGEVTDTQYF	TGTGCCAGCTCCCCGGGGCGGGGGGAGGTGACAGATACGCAGTATTTT
once	TRBV7-9	TRBJ2-1	TRBD2	CASSSYAQREEPYNEQFF	TGTGCCAGCAGCTCCTACGCCCAGCGGGAGGAGCCCTACAATGAGCAGTTCTTC
few	TRBV7-6	TRBJ1-5	.	CASSFGPTGGLNQPQHF	TGTGCCAGCAGCTTTGGTCCGACAGGAGGCTTAAATCAGCCCCAGCATTTT
.	TRBV5-1	TRBJ2-1	.	CASSSTLRGEQFF	TGCGCCAGCAGCTCGACCCTCCGAGGTGAGCAGTTCTTC
.	TRBV20-1	TRBJ2-5	TRBD1	CSATPGQGVGEQYF	TGCAGTGCCACCCCGGGACAGGGGGTAGGGGAGCAGTACTTC
.	TRBV5-1	TRBJ2-3	.	CASSDLPGQNSPDTQYF	TGCGCCAGCAGCGATCTACCGGGACAAAACTCCCCAGATACGCAGTATTTT
.	TRBV29-1	TRBJ1-1	TRBD1	CSVTYSWDRDTEAFF	TGCAGCGTGACCTATTCTTGGGACAGGGATACTGAAGCTTTCTTT
.	TRBV11-2	TRBJ2-7	.	CASSLAGKGYEQYF	TGTGCCAGCAGCTTAGCGGGGAAGGGCTACGAGCAGTACTTC
.	TRBV12-3/TRBV12-4	TRBJ2-3	TRBD2	CASSPPPGLGPSTDTQYF	TGTGCCAGCAGTCCCCCGCCGGGACTAGGCCCGAGCACAGATACGCAGTATTTT
.	TRBV29-1	TRBJ2-7	.	CSVDRYNEQYF	TGCAGCGTTGATCGCTACAATGAGCAGTACTTC
.	TRBV9	TRBJ2-1	TRBD2	CASNRLAGGNEQFF	TGTGCCAGCAATAGACTAGCGGGAGGTAATGAGCAGTTCTTC
few	TRBV27	TRBJ2-5	.	CASKEGRRAETQYF	TGTGCCAGCAAAGAGGGCCGCCGGGCGGAGACCCAGTACTTC
.	TRBV9	TRBJ2-2	.	CASSPSGVTGELFF	TGTGCCAGCAGCCCCTCAGGGGTCACCGGGGAGCTGTTTTTT
.	TRBV18	TRBJ2-5	.	CASSPPGNGETQYF	TGTGCCAGCTCACCACCGGGGAATGGAGAGACCCAGTACTTC
.	TRBV7-9	TRBJ1-1	.	CASSLRGVENGLFTEAFF	TGTGCCAGCAGCTTAAGGGGGGTGGAGAATGGGTTGTTCACTGAAGCTTTCTTT
.	TRBV29-1	TRBJ2-7	TRBD1	CSVVPPTGTGFYEQYF	TGCAGCGTTGTCCCACCGACCGGGACAGGGTTCTACGAGCAGTACTTC
few	TRBV29-1	TRBJ2-7	.	CSVEGGRGAGYYEQYF	TGCAGCGTTGAAGGAGGGAGGGGGGCTGGCTACTACGAGCAGTACTTC
few	TRBV14	TRBJ2-7	TRBD1	CASSYDRGEWYEQYF	TGTGCCAGCAGTTACGACAGGGGGGAGTGGTACGAGCAGTACTTC
few	TRBV12-3/TRBV12-4	TRBJ2-1	.	CASTVRAAAYNEQFF	TGTGCCAGCACGGTCCGGGCTGCTGCCTACAATGAGCAGTTCTTC
few	TRBV12-3/TRBV12-4	TRBJ2-7	.	CASRKQVNRSYEQYF	TGTGCCAGCAGGAAACAGGTGAACCGCTCCTACGAGCAGTACTTC
few	TRBV20-1	TRBJ2-7	TRBD2	CSAGSGTSDYEQYF	TGCAGTGCTGGAAGCGGGACTAGCGACTACGAGCAGTACTTC
.	TRBV5-1	TRBJ1-5	.	CASRPADNQPQHF	TGCGCCAGCAGACCAGCCGACAATCAGCCCCAGCATTTT
few	TRBV20-1	TRBJ1-2	.	CSAREGARYGYTF	TGCAGTGCTAGAGAGGGGGCACGCTATGGCTACACCTTC
.	TRBV27	TRBJ2-7	.	CASSPVHNVFSYEQYF	TGTGCCAGCAGCCCAGTCCATAACGTTTTCTCCTACGAGCAGTACTTC
few	TRBV12-3/TRBV12-4	TRBJ2-7	.	CASSLGLASTEQYF	TGTGCCAGCAGTTTGGGGCTAGCCAGTACCGAGCAGTACTTC
.	TRBV2	TRBJ2-5	.	CASERDGQETQYF	TGTGCCAGCGAGAGGGACGGACAAGAGACCCAGTACTTC
.	TRBV7-9	TRBJ2-1	TRBD1	CASSPIPGQGSHRHNEQFF	TGTGCCAGCAGCCCGATCCCGGGACAGGGGTCGCACCGACACAATGAGCAGTTCTTC
.	TRBV5-6	TRBJ2-7	.	CASSLEPGVSYEQYF	TGTGCCAGCAGCTTGGAACCCGGGGTCTCCTACGAGCAGTACTTC
few	TRBV10-3	TRBJ2-4	TRBD1	CAISESETGGNIQYF	TGTGCCATCAGTGAGTCTGAGACAGGGGGGAACATTCAGTACTTC
.	TRBV2	TRBJ2-3	.	CASSDRSTADTQYF	TGTGCCAGCAGTGACAGATCGACGGCGGATACGCAGTATTTT
.	TRBV7-3	TRBJ2-1	TRBD2	CASSRLAGSPYNEQFF	TGTGCCAGCAGTCGACTAGCGGGAAGCCCCTACAATGAGCAGTTCTTC
few	TRBV11-2	TRBJ2-5	.	CASSRRNREWETQYF	TGTGCCAGCAGCCGCCGGAATAGGGAGTGGGAGACCCAGTACTTC
.	TRBV5-1	TRBJ2-6	.	CASKPTLGSGANVLTF	TGCGCCAGCAAGCCAACCCTTGGTTCTGGGGCCAACGTCCTGACTTTC